The 8 T cell receptor beta chains below all came from one sample that was sequenced in a study of metastatic and nonmetastatic thyroid tumors. Not a single patient had been given any form of treatment at any point before undergoing thyroid surgery. TCRdb used MiXCR to call clones anew from the PCR reads. The repertoire holds fewer than 15,000 clones, with around a third as singletons. Material for sequencing was tumor tissue. These receptors were obtained from a female donor with papillary thyroid cancer or a benign thyroid nodule (not recorded which). Some clones in this sample may be carry-over from other donors' samples.

Concerning this clone itself: This may be a read error, as it is one base from a much larger clone. J is TRBJ2-4 and V is TRBV7-8; 7 bases are a match to TRBD1. The length of the CDR3 is 17 residues. Germline V gives CDR1 SGHVS, CDR2 FQNEAQ. CDR3 DNA: TGTGCCAGCAGTCGATTCCCACAGGGGCCCAGGGGCTACATTCAGCACTTC. Protein sequence: CASSRFPQGPRGYIQHF.

The V and J genes are TRBV4-1 and TRBJ1-4; D is unclear. Germline V gene sequence: CDR1 MGHRA, CDR2 YSYEKL. The CDR3 contains 17 residues. The V and J ends lost 1 base and 2 bases respectively, with 14 bases between them. CDR3 sequence: CASSQANLGFTNEKLFF. For the CDR3, the DNA is TGCGCCAGCAGCCAAGCGAACCTCGGATTCACTAATGAAAAACTGTTTTTT.

This clone showed up just a few times. The CDR3 DNA is TGTGCCAGCAGTTCCGGGACGGACAACTATGGCTACACCTTC. This encodes CASSSGTDNYGYTF. The V gene is TRBV28, the J gene TRBJ1-2; perhaps TRBD1 as D (5 bases). Trimming cost V 4 bases and J 2 bases, with 11 bases left between them. The V gene's germline CDR1 is MDHEN and CDR2 SYDVKM. CDR3 size: 14 residues.

Only a few counts were recorded for this clone. This rearrangement joins TRBV12-3 or TRBV12-4 to TRBJ1-1; TRBD1 might be the D (5 bases). The CDR3 consists of 15 residues. With 2 bases removed from V and 3 bases from J, the gap between germline ends came to 13 bases. The chain's CDR3 is CASSLLREKDTEAFF. The CDR3 DNA sequence: TGTGCCAGCAGTTTACTCAGGGAAAAGGACACTGAAGCTTTCTTT.

This clone was observed a few times. The chain carries TRBV19 and TRBJ2-2, with D unclear. Trimming stripped 5 bases from V and 0 bases from J, with 7 bases between. CDR1 is LNHDA and CDR2 is SQIVND in the germline V gene (reference sequence). The CDR3 loop spans 14 amino acids. Here the CDR3 DNA reads TGTGCCAGTAGTCCTTTCTCGAACACCGGGGAGCTGTTTTTT. This translates into CASSPFSNTGELFF.

This clone counts as medium-sized. The V call is TRBV5-1, the J call TRBJ2-2; unclear D gene. Germline loops: CDR1 SGHRS, CDR2 YFSETQ. This CDR3 contains 15 residues. V lost 0 bases, J lost 3 bases, and 9 bases lay in between. CDR3 sequence reads: CASSLELVHTGELFF. The CDR3 DNA is TGCGCCAGCAGCTTGGAGTTGGTTCACACCGGGGAGCTGTTTTTT. The full variable domain, its missing parts supplied by reference TRBV5-1 and TRBJ2-2, is KAGVTQTPRYLIKTRGQQVTLSCSPISGHRSVSWYQQTPGQGLQFLFEYFSETQRNKGNFPGRFSGRQFSNSRSEMNVSTLELGDSALYLCASSLELVHTGELFFGEGSRLTVL.

Of note for this clone: At one boundary the junction diverges from the germline segment, which might be a read error. V usage is TRBV20-1 and J usage is TRBJ1-1; D perhaps matches TRBD1 (5 bases). Germline V gives CDR1 DFQATT, CDR2 SNEGSKA (reference sequence). CDR3 length: 12 amino acids. CDR3 residues: CGARDPTVVAFF. CDR3 nucleotide sequence: TGCGGTGCTAGGGACCCTACAGTAGTAGCTTTCTTT.

This clone was observed a few times. V gene TRBV10-2 combines with J gene TRBJ1-1; tentatively, D is TRBD1 (5 bases). CDR3 length: 16 residues. Germline V gene lookup returns CDR1 WSHSY and CDR2 SAAADI. V lost 7 bases to trimming and J lost 5 bases, with 23 bases between them. Written as DNA, the CDR3 is TGCGCCAGCATTGGTTTTGGAACCAGTTCAGGGACTGAAGCTTTCTTT. Translating gives CASIGFGTSSGTEAFF.